Listed below are T cell receptor beta chains from one sample, sequenced in a study of neurological immune-mediated disorders. TCRdb analysed the 5' RACE reads with MiXCR anew, one entry per CDR3 protein. In the table there are roughly 75,000 distinct CDR3 sequences, roughly 15% of which are singletons. The sequenced sample consisted of PBMCs. The receptors shown here come from a female donor with HTLV-1-associated myelopathy (HAM/TSP). The CDR3 runs from the conserved cysteine through the conserved F or W. The D gene is left open where the match is weak. Expanded clones are given a class, and other clones once, few, many or no size at all.

d_call: NA; j_call: TRBJ1-2; clone_size: few; v_call: TRBV5-1; cdr3_aa: CASSLVPTANYGYTF; cdr3_nt: TGCGCCAGCAGCTTGGTCCCGACAGCTAACTATGGCTACACCTTC
d_call: NA; j_call: TRBJ1-1; clone_size: many; v_call: TRBV9; cdr3_aa: CASSAPTVENTEAFF; cdr3_nt: TGTGCCAGCAGCGCCCCGACAGTGGAGAACACTGAAGCTTTCTTT
d_call: NA; j_call: TRBJ2-3; clone_size: many; v_call: TRBV20-1; cdr3_aa: CSARPGSTDTQYF; cdr3_nt: TGCAGTGCAAGACCGGGGTCCACAGATACGCAGTATTTT
d_call: NA; j_call: TRBJ2-5; clone_size: NA; v_call: TRBV28; cdr3_aa: CASSMPGTPEIQYF; cdr3_nt: TGTGCCAGCAGTATGCCCGGGACACCCGAGATCCAGTACTTC
d_call: TRBD1; j_call: TRBJ2-1; clone_size: medium-sized; v_call: TRBV24-1; cdr3_aa: CATSDGTGAGTYNEQFF; cdr3_nt: TGTGCCACCAGTGACGGGACAGGGGCAGGAACCTACAATGAGCAGTTCTTC
d_call: NA; j_call: TRBJ1-4; clone_size: many; v_call: TRBV29-1; cdr3_aa: CSALKAEGEKLFF; cdr3_nt: TGCAGCGCCCTTAAGGCAGAAGGGGAAAAACTGTTTTTT
d_call: TRBD1; j_call: TRBJ2-1; clone_size: many; v_call: TRBV7-9; cdr3_aa: CASSRSAGGFNEQFF; cdr3_nt: TGTGCCAGCAGCAGGTCCGCAGGGGGCTTCAATGAGCAGTTCTTC
d_call: TRBD1; j_call: TRBJ2-7; clone_size: many; v_call: TRBV11-1; cdr3_aa: CASSPRDRDYEQYF; cdr3_nt: TGTGCCAGCAGCCCAAGGGACAGAGACTACGAGCAGTACTTC
d_call: NA; j_call: TRBJ2-5; clone_size: many; v_call: TRBV4-2; cdr3_aa: CASSQDSTGETQYF; cdr3_nt: TGTGCCAGCAGCCAAGATTCAACAGGAGAGACCCAGTACTTC
d_call: NA; j_call: TRBJ1-6; clone_size: many; v_call: TRBV5-1; cdr3_aa: CASSLGAESNSPLHF; cdr3_nt: TGCGCCAGCAGCTTGGGGGCAGAAAGTAATTCACCCCTCCACTTT
d_call: NA; j_call: TRBJ2-2; clone_size: NA; v_call: TRBV20-1; cdr3_aa: CSASARAGTGELFF; cdr3_nt: TGCAGTGCTAGCGCCCGGGCGGGCACCGGGGAGCTGTTTTTT
d_call: NA; j_call: TRBJ2-1; clone_size: NA; v_call: TRBV18; cdr3_aa: CASSPDSYNEQFF; cdr3_nt: TGTGCCAGCTCACCGGACAGCTACAATGAGCAGTTCTTC
d_call: TRBD1; j_call: TRBJ2-7; clone_size: many; v_call: TRBV4-1; cdr3_aa: CASSQGTGMDYEQYF; cdr3_nt: TGCGCCAGCAGCCAGGGGACAGGGATGGATTACGAGCAGTACTTC
d_call: NA; j_call: TRBJ2-1; clone_size: many; v_call: TRBV5-1; cdr3_aa: CASSLAGGLYNEQFF; cdr3_nt: TGCGCCAGCAGCTTGGCCGGAGGGCTCTACAATGAGCAGTTCTTC
d_call: NA; j_call: TRBJ2-7; clone_size: many; v_call: TRBV6-2/TRBV6-3; cdr3_aa: CASIPLGGYSYEQYF; cdr3_nt: TGTGCCAGCATCCCCCTCGGCGGGTACTCCTACGAGCAGTACTTC
d_call: NA; j_call: TRBJ2-7; clone_size: few; v_call: TRBV6-1; cdr3_aa: CASSELWVRAYEQYF; cdr3_nt: TGTGCCAGCAGTGAACTCTGGGTGAGGGCCTACGAGCAGTACTTC